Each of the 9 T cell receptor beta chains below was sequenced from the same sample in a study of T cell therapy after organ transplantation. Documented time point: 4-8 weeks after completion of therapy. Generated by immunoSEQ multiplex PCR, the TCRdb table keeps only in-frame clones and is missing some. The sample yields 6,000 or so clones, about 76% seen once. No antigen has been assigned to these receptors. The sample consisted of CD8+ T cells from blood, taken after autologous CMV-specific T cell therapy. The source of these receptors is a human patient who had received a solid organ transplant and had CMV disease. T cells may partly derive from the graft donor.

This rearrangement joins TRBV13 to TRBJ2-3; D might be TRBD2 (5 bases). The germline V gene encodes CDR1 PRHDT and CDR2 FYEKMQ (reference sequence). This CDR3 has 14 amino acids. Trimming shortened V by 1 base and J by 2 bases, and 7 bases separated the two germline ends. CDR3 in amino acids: CASSLAGYTDTQYF. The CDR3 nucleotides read TGTGCCAGCAGCTTAGCGGGATACACAGATACGCAGTATTTT.

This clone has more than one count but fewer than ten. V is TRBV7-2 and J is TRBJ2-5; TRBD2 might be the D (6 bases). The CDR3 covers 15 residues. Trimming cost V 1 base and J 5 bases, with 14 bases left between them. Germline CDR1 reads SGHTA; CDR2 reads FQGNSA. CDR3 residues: CASSLVADLRETQYF. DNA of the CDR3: TGTGCCAGCAGCTTAGTAGCGGACCTCAGGGAGACCCAGTACTTC.

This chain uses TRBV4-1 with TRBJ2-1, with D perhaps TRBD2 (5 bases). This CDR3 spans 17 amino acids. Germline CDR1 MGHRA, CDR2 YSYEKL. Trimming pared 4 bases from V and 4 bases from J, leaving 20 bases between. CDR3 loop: CASSPAGQRGIYNEQFF. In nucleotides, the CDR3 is TGCGCCAGCAGCCCAGCCGGTCAGCGAGGGATTTACAATGAGCAGTTCTTC.

The CDR3: CASSATGANTGELFF. Written as DNA, the CDR3 is TGCGCCAGCAGCGCGACAGGGGCGAACACCGGGGAGCTGTTTTTT. The chain employs TRBV5-1 and TRBJ2-2, with 8 bases that match TRBD1. V lost 4 bases and J lost 0; bases outside the gene matches: 2. CDR3 length: 15 amino acids. Germline V lookup: CDR1 SGHRS, CDR2 YFSETQ.

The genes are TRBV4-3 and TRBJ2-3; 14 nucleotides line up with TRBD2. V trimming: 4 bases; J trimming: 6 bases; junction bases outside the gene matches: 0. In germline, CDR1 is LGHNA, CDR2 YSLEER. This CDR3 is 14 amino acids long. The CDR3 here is CASSRTSGRDTQYF. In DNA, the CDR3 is TGCGCCAGCAGCCGGACTAGCGGGAGGGATACGCAGTATTTT.

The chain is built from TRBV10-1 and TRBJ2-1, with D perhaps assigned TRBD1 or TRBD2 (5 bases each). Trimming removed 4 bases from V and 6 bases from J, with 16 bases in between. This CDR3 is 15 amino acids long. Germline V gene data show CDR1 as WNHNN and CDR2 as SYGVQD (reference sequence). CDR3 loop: CASSVGPHWRNEQFF. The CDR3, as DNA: TGCGCCAGCAGTGTGGGACCTCATTGGCGCAATGAGCAGTTCTTC.

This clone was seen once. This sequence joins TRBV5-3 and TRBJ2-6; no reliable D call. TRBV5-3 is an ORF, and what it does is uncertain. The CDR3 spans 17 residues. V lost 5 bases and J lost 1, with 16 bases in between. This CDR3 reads CARRGLRGDSGANVLTF. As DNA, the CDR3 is TGTGCCAGAAGGGGCCTACGTGGGGATTCTGGGGCCAACGTCCTGACTTTC.

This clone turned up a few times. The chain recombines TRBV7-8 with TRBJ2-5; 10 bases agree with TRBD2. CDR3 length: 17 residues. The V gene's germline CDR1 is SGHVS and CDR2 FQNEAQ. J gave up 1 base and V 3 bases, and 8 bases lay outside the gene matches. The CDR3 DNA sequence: TGTGCCAGCAGCTTTCGGACTAGCGGCCCTGTCCAAGAGACCCAGTACTTC. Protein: CASSFRTSGPVQETQYF.

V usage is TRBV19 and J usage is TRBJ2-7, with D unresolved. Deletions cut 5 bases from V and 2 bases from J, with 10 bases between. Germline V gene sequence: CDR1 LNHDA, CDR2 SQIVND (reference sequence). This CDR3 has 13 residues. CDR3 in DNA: TGTGCCAGTAGTCTGGAACATACCTACGAGCAGTACTTC. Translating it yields CASSLEHTYEQYF.